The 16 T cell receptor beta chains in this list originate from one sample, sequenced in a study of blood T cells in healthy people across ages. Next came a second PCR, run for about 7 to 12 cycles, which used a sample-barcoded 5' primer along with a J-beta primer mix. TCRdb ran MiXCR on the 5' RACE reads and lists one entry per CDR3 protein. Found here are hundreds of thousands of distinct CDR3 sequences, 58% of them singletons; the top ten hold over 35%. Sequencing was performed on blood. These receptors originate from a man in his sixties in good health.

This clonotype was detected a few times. As DNA, the CDR3 is TGTGCCAGCAGCCCGGTGGCTAGCGGCTACAATGAGCAGTTCTTC. Amino acids: CASSPVASGYNEQFF. This chain links TRBV5-4 with TRBJ2-1, with 7 bases aligning to TRBD2. This CDR3 has 15 residues. CDR1 SGHNT and CDR2 YYREEE come from the germline V gene (reference sequence). With 4 bases clipped from V and 3 bases from J, the junction kept 7 bases outside the gene matches. Using reference TRBV5-4 and TRBJ2-1 for the parts outside the CDR3, the full variable domain is ETGVTQSPTHLIKTRGQQVTLRCSSQSGHNTVSWYQQALGQGPQFIFQYYREEENGRGNFPPRFSGLQFPNYSSELNVNALELDDSALYLCASSPVASGYNEQFFGPGTRLTVL.

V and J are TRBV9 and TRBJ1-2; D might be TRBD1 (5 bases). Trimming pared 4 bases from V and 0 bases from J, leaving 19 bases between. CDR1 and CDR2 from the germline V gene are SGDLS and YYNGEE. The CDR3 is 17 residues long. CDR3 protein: CASSPGGTAGANYGYTF. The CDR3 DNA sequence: TGTGCCAGCAGCCCGGGGGGGACGGCGGGAGCTAACTATGGCTACACCTTC.

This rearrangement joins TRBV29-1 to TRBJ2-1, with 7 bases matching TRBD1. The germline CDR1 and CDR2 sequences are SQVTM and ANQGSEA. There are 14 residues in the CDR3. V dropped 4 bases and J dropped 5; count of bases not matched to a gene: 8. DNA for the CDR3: TGCAGCGTTGCAGGTGACAGGGCAAACAATGAGCAGTTCTTC. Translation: CSVAGDRANNEQFF.

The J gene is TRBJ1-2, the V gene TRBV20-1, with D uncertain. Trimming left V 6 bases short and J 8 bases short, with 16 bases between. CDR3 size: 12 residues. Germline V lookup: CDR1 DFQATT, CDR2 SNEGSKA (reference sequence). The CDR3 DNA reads TGCAGTGCAACTGTCCCGGTCGGGGGCTACACCTTC. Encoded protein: CSATVPVGGYTF.

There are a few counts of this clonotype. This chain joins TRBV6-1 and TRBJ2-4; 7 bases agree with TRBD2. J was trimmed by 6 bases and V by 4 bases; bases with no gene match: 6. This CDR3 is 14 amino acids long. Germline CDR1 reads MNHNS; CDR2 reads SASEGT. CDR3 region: CASSVGGWGNIQYF. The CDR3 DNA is TGTGCCAGCAGTGTCGGGGGGTGGGGAAACATTCAGTACTTC.

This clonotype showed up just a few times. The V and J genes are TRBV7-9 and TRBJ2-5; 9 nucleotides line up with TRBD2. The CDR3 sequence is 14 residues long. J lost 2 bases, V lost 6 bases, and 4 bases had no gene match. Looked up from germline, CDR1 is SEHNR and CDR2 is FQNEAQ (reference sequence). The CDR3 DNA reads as TGTGCCAGCAGTCGTGGACTAGCGCAAGAGACCCAGTACTTC. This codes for CASSRGLAQETQYF.

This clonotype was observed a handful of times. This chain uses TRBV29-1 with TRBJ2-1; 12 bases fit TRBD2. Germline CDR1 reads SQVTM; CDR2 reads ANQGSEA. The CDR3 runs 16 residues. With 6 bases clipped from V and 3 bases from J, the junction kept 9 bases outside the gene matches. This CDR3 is CSVRETSGGHYNEQFF. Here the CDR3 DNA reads TGCAGCGTCCGCGAGACTAGCGGGGGCCACTACAATGAGCAGTTCTTC.

The chain's CDR3 is CASRLEGDQYF. DNA for the CDR3: TGTGCCAGCAGATTGGAGGGGGACCAGTACTTC. V and J are TRBV2 and TRBJ2-7, with D perhaps matching TRBD1 or TRBD2 (6 bases each). The CDR3 is 11 residues long. The germline CDR1 and CDR2 sequences are SNHLY and FYNNEI. Trimming cost V 6 bases and J 10 bases, with 13 bases left between them.

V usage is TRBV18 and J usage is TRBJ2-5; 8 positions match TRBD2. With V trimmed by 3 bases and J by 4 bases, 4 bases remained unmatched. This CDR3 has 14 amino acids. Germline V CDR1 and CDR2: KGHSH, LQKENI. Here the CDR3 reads CASSPGLGRETQYF. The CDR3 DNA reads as TGTGCCAGCTCACCGGGACTAGGACGAGAGACCCAGTACTTC.

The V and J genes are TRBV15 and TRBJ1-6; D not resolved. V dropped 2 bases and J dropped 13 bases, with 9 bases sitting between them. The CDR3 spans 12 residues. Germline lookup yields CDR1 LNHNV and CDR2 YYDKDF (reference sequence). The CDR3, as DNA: TGTGCCACCAGCAGACCAGGCGGGCCCCTCCACTTT. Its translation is CATSRPGGPLHF.

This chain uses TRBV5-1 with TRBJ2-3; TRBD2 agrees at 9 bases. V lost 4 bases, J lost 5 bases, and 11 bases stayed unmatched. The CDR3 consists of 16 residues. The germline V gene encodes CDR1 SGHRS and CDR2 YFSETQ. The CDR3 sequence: CASSPERGAGGDTQYF. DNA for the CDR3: TGCGCCAGCAGCCCGGAGCGGGGGGCCGGAGGAGATACGCAGTATTTT.

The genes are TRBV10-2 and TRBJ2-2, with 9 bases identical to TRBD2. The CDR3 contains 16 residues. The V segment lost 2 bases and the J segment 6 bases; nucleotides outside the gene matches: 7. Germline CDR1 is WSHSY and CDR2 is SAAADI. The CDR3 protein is CASSELPLAGPGELFF. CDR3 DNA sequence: TGCGCCAGCAGTGAGCTTCCCCTAGCGGGACCCGGGGAGCTGTTTTTT.

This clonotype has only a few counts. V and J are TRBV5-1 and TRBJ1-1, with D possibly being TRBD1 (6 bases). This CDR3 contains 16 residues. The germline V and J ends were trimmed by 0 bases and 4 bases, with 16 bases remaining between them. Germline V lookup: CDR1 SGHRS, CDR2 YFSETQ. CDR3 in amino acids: CASSLVSGQGGTEAFF. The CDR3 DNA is TGCGCCAGCAGCTTGGTGTCAGGGCAAGGGGGCACTGAAGCTTTCTTT.

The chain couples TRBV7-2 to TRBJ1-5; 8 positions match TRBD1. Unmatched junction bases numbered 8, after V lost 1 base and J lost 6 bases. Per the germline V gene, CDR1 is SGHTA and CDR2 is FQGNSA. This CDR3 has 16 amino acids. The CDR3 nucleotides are TGTGCCAGCAGCTTAGACGGGCAGGGGGCTCGTCAGCCCCAGCATTTT. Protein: CASSLDGQGARQPQHF.

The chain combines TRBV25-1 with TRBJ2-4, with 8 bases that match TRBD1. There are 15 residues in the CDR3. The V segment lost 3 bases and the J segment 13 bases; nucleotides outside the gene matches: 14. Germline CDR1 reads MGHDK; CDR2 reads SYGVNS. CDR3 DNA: TGTGCCAGCAGTGATTACGAGACAGGGGAAGAGGAGCAGTACTTC. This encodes CASSDYETGEEEQYF.

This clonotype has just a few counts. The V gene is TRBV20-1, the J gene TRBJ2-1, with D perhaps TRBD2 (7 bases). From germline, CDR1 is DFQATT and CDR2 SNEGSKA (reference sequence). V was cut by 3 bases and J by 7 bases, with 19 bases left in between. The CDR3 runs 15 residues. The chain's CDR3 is CSARLLARGKNEQFF. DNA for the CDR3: TGCAGTGCTAGGCTACTAGCGAGGGGGAAGAATGAGCAGTTCTTC.